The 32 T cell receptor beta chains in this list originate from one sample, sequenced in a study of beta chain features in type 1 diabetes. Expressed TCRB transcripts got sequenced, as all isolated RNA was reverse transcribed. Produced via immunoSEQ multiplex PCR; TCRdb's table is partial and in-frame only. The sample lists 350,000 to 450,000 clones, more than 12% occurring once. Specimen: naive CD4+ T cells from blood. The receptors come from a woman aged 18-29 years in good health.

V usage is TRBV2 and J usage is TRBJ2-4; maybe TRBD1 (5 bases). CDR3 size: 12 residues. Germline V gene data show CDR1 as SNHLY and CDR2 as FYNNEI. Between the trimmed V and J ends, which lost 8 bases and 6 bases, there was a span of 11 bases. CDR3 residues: CASQGGVNIQYF. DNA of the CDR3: TGTGCCAGCCAGGGTGGAGTAAACATTCAGTACTTC.

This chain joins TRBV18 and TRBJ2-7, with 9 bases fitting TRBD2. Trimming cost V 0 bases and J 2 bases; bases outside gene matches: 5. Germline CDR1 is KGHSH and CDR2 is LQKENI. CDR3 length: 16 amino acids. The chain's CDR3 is CASSPPGLASTYEQYF. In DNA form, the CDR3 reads TGTGCCAGCTCACCACCGGGACTAGCCTCGACCTACGAGCAGTACTTC.

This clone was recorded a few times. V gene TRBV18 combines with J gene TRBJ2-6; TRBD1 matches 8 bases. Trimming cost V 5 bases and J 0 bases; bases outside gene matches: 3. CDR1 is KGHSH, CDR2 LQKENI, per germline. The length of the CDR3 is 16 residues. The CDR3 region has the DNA TGTGCCAGCTCAGGGACAGGACTCTCTGGGGCCAACGTCCTGACTTTC. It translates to CASSGTGLSGANVLTF.

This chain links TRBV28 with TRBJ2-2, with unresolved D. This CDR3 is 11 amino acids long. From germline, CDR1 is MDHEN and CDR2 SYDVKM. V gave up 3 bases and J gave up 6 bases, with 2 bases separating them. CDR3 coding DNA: TGTGCCAGCAGTTTCTCCGGGGAGCTGTTTTTT. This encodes CASSFSGELFF.

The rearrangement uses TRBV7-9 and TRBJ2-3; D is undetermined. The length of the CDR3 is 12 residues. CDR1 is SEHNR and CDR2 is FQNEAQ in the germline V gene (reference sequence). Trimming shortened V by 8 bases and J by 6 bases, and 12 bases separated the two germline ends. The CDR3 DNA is TGTGCCAGCTTCTCTTTCGAGGATACGCAGTATTTT. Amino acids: CASFSFEDTQYF. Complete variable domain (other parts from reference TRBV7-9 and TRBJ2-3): DTGVSQNPRHKITKRGQNVTFRCDPISEHNRLYWYRQTLGQGPEFLTYFQNEAQLEKSRLLSDRFSAERPKGSFSTLEIQRTEQGDSAMYLCASFSFEDTQYFGPGTRLTVL.

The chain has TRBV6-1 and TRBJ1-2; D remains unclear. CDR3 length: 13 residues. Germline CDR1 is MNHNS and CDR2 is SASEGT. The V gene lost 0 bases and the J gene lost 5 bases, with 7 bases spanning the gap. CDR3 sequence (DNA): TGTGCCAGCAGTGAAGCGCGGCCTTATGGCTACACCTTC. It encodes CASSEARPYGYTF.

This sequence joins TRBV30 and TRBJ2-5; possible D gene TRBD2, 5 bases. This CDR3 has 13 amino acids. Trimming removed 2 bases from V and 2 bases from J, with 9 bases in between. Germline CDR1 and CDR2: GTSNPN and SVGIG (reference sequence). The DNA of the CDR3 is TGTGCCTGGAGTAGAGGGCCTCAAGAGACCCAGTACTTC. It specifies CAWSRGPQETQYF.

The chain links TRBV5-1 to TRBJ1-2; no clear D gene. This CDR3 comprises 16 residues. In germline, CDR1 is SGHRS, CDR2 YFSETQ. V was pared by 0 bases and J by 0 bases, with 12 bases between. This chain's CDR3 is CASSLVVMRANYGYTF. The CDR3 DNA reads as TGCGCCAGCAGCTTGGTGGTGATGCGGGCTAACTATGGCTACACCTTC.

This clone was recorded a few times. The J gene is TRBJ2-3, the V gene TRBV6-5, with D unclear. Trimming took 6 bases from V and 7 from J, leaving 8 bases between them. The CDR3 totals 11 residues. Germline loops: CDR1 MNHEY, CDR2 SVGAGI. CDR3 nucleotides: TGTGCCAGCAGCCACTCAAATACGCAGTATTTT. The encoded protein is CASSHSNTQYF.

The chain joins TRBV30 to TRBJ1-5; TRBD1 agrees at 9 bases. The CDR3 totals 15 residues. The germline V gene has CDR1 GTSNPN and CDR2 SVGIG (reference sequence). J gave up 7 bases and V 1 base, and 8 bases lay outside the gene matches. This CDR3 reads CAWSGEQGAGQPQHF. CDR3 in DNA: TGTGCCTGGAGTGGGGAACAGGGGGCCGGACAGCCCCAGCATTTT.

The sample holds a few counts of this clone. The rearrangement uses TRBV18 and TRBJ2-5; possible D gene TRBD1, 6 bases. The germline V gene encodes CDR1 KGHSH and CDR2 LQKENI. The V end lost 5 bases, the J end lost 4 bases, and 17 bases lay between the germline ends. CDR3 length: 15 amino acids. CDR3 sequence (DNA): TGTGCCAGCTCATTGGGGGCGATGTCTCGAGAGACCCAGTACTTC. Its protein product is CASSLGAMSRETQYF.

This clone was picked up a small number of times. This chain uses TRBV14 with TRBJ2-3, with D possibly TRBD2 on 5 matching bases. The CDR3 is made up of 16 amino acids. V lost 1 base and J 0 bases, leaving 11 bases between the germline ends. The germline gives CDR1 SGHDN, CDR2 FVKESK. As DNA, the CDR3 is TGTGCCAGCAGCCAAGGGGAAGTAGCGAGCACAGATACGCAGTATTTT. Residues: CASSQGEVASTDTQYF.

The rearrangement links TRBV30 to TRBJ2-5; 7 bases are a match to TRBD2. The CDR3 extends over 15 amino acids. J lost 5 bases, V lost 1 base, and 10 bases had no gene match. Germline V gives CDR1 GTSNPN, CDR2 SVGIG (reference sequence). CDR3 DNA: TGTGCCTGGAGTGCGCAGGGAGGGCCCGATGAGACCCAGTACTTC. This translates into CAWSAQGGPDETQYF.

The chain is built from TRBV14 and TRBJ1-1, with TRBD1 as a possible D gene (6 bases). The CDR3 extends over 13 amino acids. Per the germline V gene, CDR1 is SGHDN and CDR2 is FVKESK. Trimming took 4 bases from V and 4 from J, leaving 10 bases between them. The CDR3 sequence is CASSLTGLTEAFF. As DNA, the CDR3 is TGTGCCAGCAGCCTGACAGGTCTCACTGAAGCTTTCTTT. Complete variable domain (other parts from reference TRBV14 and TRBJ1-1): EAGVTQFPSHSVIEKGQTVTLRCDPISGHDNLYWYRRVMGKEIKFLLHFVKESKQDESGMPNNRFLAERTGGTYSTLKVQPAELEDSGVYFCASSLTGLTEAFFGQGTRLTVV.

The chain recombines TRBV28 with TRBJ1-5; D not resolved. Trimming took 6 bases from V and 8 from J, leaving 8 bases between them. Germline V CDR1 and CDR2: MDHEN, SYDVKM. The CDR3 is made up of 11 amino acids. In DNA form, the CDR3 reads TGTGCCAGCAGCCGGAGGGAGCCCCAGCATTTT. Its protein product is CASSRREPQHF.

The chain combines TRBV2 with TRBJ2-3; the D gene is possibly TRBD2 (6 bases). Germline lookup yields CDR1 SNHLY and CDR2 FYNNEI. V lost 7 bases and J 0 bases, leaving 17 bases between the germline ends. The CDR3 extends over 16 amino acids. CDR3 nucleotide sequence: TGTGCCAGCACCCGAGGAGGGGTCGACAGCACAGATACGCAGTATTTT. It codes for CASTRGGVDSTDTQYF. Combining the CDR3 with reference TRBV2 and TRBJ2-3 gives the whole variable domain EPEVTQTPSHQVTQMGQEVILRCVPISNHLYFYWYRQILGQKVEFLVSFYNNEISEKSEIFDDQFSVERPDGSNFTLKIRSTKLEDSAMYFCASTRGGVDSTDTQYFGPGTRLTVL.

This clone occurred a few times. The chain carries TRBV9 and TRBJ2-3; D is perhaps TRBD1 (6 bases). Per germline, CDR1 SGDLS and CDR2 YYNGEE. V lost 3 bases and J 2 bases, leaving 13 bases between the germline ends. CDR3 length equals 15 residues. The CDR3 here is CASSGWGLPTDTQYF. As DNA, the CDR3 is TGTGCCAGCAGCGGTTGGGGGCTACCCACAGATACGCAGTATTTT.

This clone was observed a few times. The CDR3 bases are TGTGCCAGCAGTTTTGGACAGGGTAACTATGGCTACACCTTC. Protein sequence: CASSFGQGNYGYTF. The chain recombines TRBV28 with TRBJ1-2; 8 nucleotides align to TRBD1. The CDR3 contains 14 residues. Per germline, CDR1 MDHEN and CDR2 SYDVKM. V shed 3 bases and J 1 base; nucleotides not matched to a gene: 1.

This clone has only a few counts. CDR3 residues: CASSPNRGRVNEQFF. The CDR3 DNA reads TGTGCCAGCAGCCCGAACCGCGGGAGGGTAAATGAGCAGTTCTTC. The chain joins TRBV7-2 to TRBJ2-1; 9 nucleotides match TRBD2. CDR3 size: 15 residues. Germline lookup yields CDR1 SGHTA and CDR2 FQGNSA. The V gene end was trimmed by 5 bases and the J gene end by 7 bases; junction bases not matched to a gene: 9.

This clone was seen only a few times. CDR3 residues: CASSSGIRGYSNQPQHF. The CDR3 DNA follows: TGTGCCAGCAGCTCGGGAATCAGGGGCTATAGCAATCAGCCCCAGCATTTT. The chain recombines TRBV7-8 with TRBJ1-5; D is perhaps TRBD1 (6 bases). Trimming stripped 4 bases from V and 0 bases from J, with 16 bases between. The CDR3 length is 17 residues. Germline V gene lookup returns CDR1 SGHVS and CDR2 FQNEAQ.

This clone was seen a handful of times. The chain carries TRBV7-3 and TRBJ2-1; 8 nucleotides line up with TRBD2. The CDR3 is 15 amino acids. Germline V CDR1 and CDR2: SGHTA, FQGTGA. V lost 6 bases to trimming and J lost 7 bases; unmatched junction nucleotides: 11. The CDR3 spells CASRQSGRAENEQFF. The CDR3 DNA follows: TGTGCCAGCAGACAGAGCGGGAGAGCGGAGAATGAGCAGTTCTTC.

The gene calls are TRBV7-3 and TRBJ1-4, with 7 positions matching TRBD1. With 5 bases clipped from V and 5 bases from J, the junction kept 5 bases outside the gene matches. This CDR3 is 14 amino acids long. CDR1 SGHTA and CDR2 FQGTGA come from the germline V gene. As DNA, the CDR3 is TGTGCCAGCAGCGCGGGACAGAACAATGAAAAACTGTTTTTT. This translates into CASSAGQNNEKLFF.

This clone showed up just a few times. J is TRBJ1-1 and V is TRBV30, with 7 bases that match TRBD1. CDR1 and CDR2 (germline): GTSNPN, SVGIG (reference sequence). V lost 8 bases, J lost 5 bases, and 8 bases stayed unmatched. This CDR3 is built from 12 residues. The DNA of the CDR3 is TGTGCCAGCCGAGGGGGCGGAACTGAAGCTTTCTTT. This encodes CASRGGGTEAFF. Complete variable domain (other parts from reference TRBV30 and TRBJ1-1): SQTIHQWPATLVQPVGSPLSLECTVEGTSNPNLYWYRQAAGRGLQLLFYSVGIGQISSEVPQNLSASRPQDRQFILSSKKLLLSDSGFYLCASRGGGTEAFFGQGTRLTVV.

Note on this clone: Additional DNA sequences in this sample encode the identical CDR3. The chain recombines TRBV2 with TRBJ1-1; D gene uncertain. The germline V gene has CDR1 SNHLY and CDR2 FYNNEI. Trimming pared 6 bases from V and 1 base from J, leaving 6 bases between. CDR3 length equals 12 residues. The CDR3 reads CASSLRNTEAFF. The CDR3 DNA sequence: TGTGCCAGCAGCCTGAGGAACACTGAAGCTTTCTTT. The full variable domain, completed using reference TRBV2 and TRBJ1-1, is EPEVTQTPSHQVTQMGQEVILRCVPISNHLYFYWYRQILGQKVEFLVSFYNNEISEKSEIFDDQFSVERPDGSNFTLKIRSTKLEDSAMYFCASSLRNTEAFFGQGTRLTVV.

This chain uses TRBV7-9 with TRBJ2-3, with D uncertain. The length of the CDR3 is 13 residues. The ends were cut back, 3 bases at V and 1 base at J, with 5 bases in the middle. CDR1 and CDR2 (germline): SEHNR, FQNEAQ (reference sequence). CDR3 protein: CASSFIGTDTQYF. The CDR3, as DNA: TGTGCCAGCAGCTTCATTGGCACAGATACGCAGTATTTT.

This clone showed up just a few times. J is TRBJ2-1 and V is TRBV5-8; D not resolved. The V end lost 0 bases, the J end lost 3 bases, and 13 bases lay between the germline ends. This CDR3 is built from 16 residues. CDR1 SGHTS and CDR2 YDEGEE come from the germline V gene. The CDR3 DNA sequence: TGTGCCAGCAGCTTGGCCCCCGGAGTGGTCTACAATGAGCAGTTCTTC. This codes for CASSLAPGVVYNEQFF.

CDR3 in DNA: TGCGCCAGCAGCCAAGGGAGCGGACGCTCCTACAATGAGCAGTTCTTC. This translates into CASSQGSGRSYNEQFF. The chain employs TRBV4-1 and TRBJ2-1; possibly TRBD2 for D (5 bases). The CDR3 length is 16 residues. Germline-derived CDR1 and CDR2 are MGHRA and YSYEKL. Trimming removed 1 base from V and 0 bases from J, with 10 bases in between.

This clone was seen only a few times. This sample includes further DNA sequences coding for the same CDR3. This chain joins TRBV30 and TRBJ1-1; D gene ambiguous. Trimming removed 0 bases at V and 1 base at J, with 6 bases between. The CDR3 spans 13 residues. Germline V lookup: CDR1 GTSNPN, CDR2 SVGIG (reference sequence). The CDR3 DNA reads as TGTGCCTGGAGTGTAGGAGGGAACACTGAAGCTTTCTTT. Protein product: CAWSVGGNTEAFF.

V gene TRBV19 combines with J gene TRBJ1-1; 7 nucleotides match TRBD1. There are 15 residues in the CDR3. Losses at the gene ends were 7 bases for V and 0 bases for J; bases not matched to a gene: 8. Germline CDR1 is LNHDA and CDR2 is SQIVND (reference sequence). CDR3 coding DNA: TGTGCCAGTATGCCAAGGACAGGATTGAACACTGAAGCTTTCTTT. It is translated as CASMPRTGLNTEAFF.

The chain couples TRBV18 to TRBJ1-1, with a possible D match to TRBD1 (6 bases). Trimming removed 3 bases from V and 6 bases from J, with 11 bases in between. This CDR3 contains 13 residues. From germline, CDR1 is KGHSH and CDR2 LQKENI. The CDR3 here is CASSPGGGAEAFF. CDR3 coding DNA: TGTGCCAGCTCACCTGGAGGGGGGGCTGAAGCTTTCTTT.

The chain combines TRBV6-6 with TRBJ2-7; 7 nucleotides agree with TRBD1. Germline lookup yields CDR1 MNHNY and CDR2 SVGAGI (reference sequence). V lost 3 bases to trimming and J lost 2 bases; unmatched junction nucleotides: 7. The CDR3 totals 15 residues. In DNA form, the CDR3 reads TGTGCCAGCAGTTATTACCTGACAGGGACCTACGAGCAGTACTTC. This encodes CASSYYLTGTYEQYF.

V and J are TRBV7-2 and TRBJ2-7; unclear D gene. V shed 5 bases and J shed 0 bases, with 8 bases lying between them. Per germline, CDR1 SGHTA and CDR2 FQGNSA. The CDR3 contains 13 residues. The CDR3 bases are TGTGCCAGCAGCAAATTCAGCTCCTACGAGCAGTACTTC. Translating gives CASSKFSSYEQYF.